This TCR beta chain was captured in a study of blood T cell repertoires in COVID-19 (dated by TCRdb to about 2020). Looking at the study overall: Collaborator samples came from the United States, Italy and Spain and covered acute and convalescent phases of COVID-19. The material from the prospective study consisted of cDNA or gDNA derived from T cells, B-cell-depleted T cells, or PBMCs. The samples were drawn from two sources: the first 160 participants of the ongoing ImmuneRACE study, and approximately 1,300 subjects contributed by 6 global collaborators. Where HLA class I and class II types were available, the types were taken from metadata supplied by the sample provider, not from assay-based typing. Subjects who had been exposed to COVID-19, were actively infected with it, or had recovered from it provided the deeply sampled blood TCRbeta repertoires that made up the dataset. The repertoires were released in a freely available public database meant as a resource for research on the immune response to SARS-CoV-2. Nearly every sample came with metadata listing a de-identified subject ID, COVID-19 status, age in years and sex. Summary of the overall study and its limitations: Clinical and demographic metadata were provided uncurated, with the amount varying by source and participant.

The germline ends are 12 bases apart after V is trimmed by 0 bases and J by 9 bases. There are 14 amino acids in the CDR3, from cysteine to phenylalanine inclusive. Just CDR3 DNA is preserved here, 42 bases in frame from base 1. The germline V gene specifies KGHSH as CDR1 and LQKENI as CDR2. Enrolling through a virtual design, the prospective study's participants ranged in age from roughly 18 to 100 years and lived across 20 to 30 United States geographic areas. Cohort assignment in the prospective study relied on participant-reported clinical history from a screening survey and a study questionnaire. Recovered participants in ImmuneRACE Cohort 3 were defined as having two consecutive negative NP/OP PCR tests, clearance from a healthcare professional, or resolution of symptoms. In the prospective study, whole blood, serum and a nasopharyngeal or oropharyngeal swab were collected from each participant by mobile phlebotomists. Additional blood draws and questionnaires over an approximately 2-month period could optionally be provided by prospective study participants. Prospective study blood samples were shipped either frozen or at room temperature before DNA extraction.

On this clone: Its antigen is not yet known. Nothing much larger sits one base from this clone, and base qualities are not available.

TCRbeta CDR3 regions were amplified from genomic DNA using the immunoSEQ Assay, a bias-controlled multiplex PCR. Turning to the authors' computational methods: Nucleated cell counts per sample were estimated from amplification of reference gene primers within the assay. Sequence reads were collapsed and filtered to measure the absolute abundance of every unique TCRbeta CDR3 rearrangement. Productive Simpson clonality was computed per sample as the square root of Simpson's diversity index over productive rearrangements. The clones in this table, taken by TCRdb from immuneACCESS, are in-frame only. Not every clone is retained; where verified, under half of the shortfall comes from an unresolved V gene, and the cause of the rest is unknown. V and J calls and clone size are given by that table; D and trimming were obtained from the DNA. This sample comprises hundreds of thousands of clones, over 80% of them detected only once. The ten largest make up 1.2% of the sample.

The source is a man younger than 45 who had recovered from COVID-19. The chain is encoded by TRBV18 joined to TRBJ2-1; the best D guess is TRBD1, with 6 bases matching. Sequenced: PBMCs or T cells enriched from blood (not recorded which). The CDR3 reads as follows: CASSPPMGAGEQFF. The nucleotides read TGTGCCAGCTCACCACCGATGGGGGCAGGTGAGCAGTTCTTC.